These 8 T cell receptor beta chains were sequenced from one sample in a study of response to subunit inactivated influenza vaccine. MiXCR, run by TCRdb on the RT-PCR reads, gives a single entry per CDR3 protein. The sample shows about 480,000 distinct CDR3 sequences, around 25% of them seen only once. The source was CD4+ T cells sorted from PBMCs, collected more than 4 days after vaccination. The origin of the receptors is a man aged 45-65 years who received an inactivated influenza vaccine.

CDR3 region: CSARVIMGGISGANVLTF. The CDR3 DNA sequence: TGCAGTGCTAGAGTCATCATGGGGGGCATCTCTGGGGCCAACGTCCTGACTTTC. V usage is TRBV20-1 and J usage is TRBJ2-6; the D call may be TRBD1 or TRBD2 (6 bases each). V shed 1 base and J shed 0 bases, with 16 bases lying between them. CDR3 length: 18 amino acids. CDR1 DFQATT and CDR2 SNEGSKA come from the germline V gene (reference sequence).

The sample holds a few counts of this clonotype. V is TRBV24-1 and J is TRBJ2-5; TRBD1 matches at 7 bases. CDR1 is KGHDR, CDR2 SFDVKD, per germline. Trimming at V came to 4 bases and at J to 0 bases, leaving 4 bases not matched to a gene. This CDR3 has 15 amino acids. In DNA, the CDR3 is TGTGCCACCAGTGACCAGACAGGGTACCAAGAGACCCAGTACTTC. Protein product: CATSDQTGYQETQYF.

This clonotype was counted between two and nine times. This chain uses TRBV20-1 with TRBJ2-3; D possibly corresponds to TRBD1 (5 bases). This CDR3 has 15 amino acids. Germline loops: CDR1 DFQATT, CDR2 SNEGSKA (reference sequence). Trimming pared 4 bases from V and 2 bases from J, leaving 16 bases between. The CDR3 DNA follows: TGCAGTGCTACGCGGACACTCCAAAACACAGATACGCAGTATTTT. This encodes CSATRTLQNTDTQYF.

The genes are TRBV29-1 and TRBJ2-3; D may match TRBD1 or TRBD2 (6 bases each). Trimming took off 0 bases at V and 4 bases at J, with 14 bases between the two ends. The CDR3 is 15 amino acids. In germline, CDR1 is SQVTM, CDR2 ANQGSEA. CDR3 sequence (DNA): TGCAGCGTTGAAGAGGGGGGCAGGCTCGCAGATACGCAGTATTTT. Its protein is CSVEEGGRLADTQYF.

The J gene is TRBJ2-3, the V gene TRBV12-3 or TRBV12-4; D possibly uses TRBD1 or TRBD2 (6 bases each). The germline V and J ends were trimmed by 7 bases and 4 bases, with 27 bases remaining between them. The CDR3 is 18 residues long. This CDR3 is CASITHPGQLAPPDTQYF. The CDR3 nucleotides read TGTGCCAGCATTACCCATCCGGGACAACTAGCACCCCCAGATACGCAGTATTTT.

The chain links TRBV7-9 to TRBJ1-1; 10 bases match TRBD1. CDR1 is SEHNR and CDR2 is FQNEAQ in the germline V gene (reference sequence). The CDR3 consists of 12 residues. After removal of 6 bases from V and 11 bases from J, the junction contained 6 bases not matched to a gene. CDR3 sequence: CASSPGTGAAFF. The CDR3 DNA reads as TGTGCCAGCAGTCCCGGGACAGGGGCCGCTTTCTTT. Full variable domain (missing parts from reference TRBV7-9 and TRBJ1-1): DTGVSQNPRHKITKRGQNVTFRCDPISEHNRLYWYRQTLGQGPEFLTYFQNEAQLEKSRLLSDRFSAERPKGSFSTLEIQRTEQGDSAMYLCASSPGTGAAFFGQGTRLTVV.

The chain recombines TRBV7-2 with TRBJ2-3, with D unclear. Germline lookup yields CDR1 SGHTA and CDR2 FQGNSA. V lost 0 bases and J 0 bases, leaving 7 bases between the germline ends. The CDR3 contains 15 residues. In DNA, the CDR3 is TGTGCCAGCAGCTTAGCGATTGGCAGCACAGATACGCAGTATTTT. Protein: CASSLAIGSTDTQYF.

This clonotype was detected only a few times. The chain carries TRBV12-3 or TRBV12-4 and TRBJ2-2; TRBD2 might be the D (6 bases). V lost 5 bases and J lost 7, with 8 bases in between. The length of the CDR3 is 12 residues. The CDR3 reads CASSPGLGELFF. The CDR3 DNA reads TGTGCCAGCAGTCCGGGACTCGGGGAGCTGTTTTTT.